This T cell receptor beta chain derives from a study of blood T cell repertoires in COVID-19. Study-wide context: COVID-19 samples collected from the United States, Italy and Spain covered acute and convalescent phases. PBMCs, B-cell-depleted T cells, or T cells provided the cDNA or gDNA that made up the material.

This CDR3 has 16 residues. The J segment lost 1 base and the V segment lost 4 bases, leaving 2 bases of the junction unmatched. Germline V gene data show CDR1 as SGHAT and CDR2 as FQNNGV. In the original processing: Amplified reference gene primers provided the basis for estimating nucleated cell counts. Only in-frame clones appear in the TCRdb table, and some are missing; sequencing was by immunoSEQ multiplex PCR. V, J and clone size were drawn from that table, and D and trimming were deduced from the DNA. The sample shows 90,000 or so clones, roughly 82% of them seen only once. Specimen: peripheral blood. The V and J genes are TRBV11-2 and TRBJ1-6, with 9 bases fitting TRBD1. This TCR derives from a man aged 55 to 70 with acute or convalescent COVID-19. The CDR3 DNA reads TGTGCCAGCAGCTCCGGGACAGGGTCCTATAATTCACCCCTCCACTTT. Protein sequence: CASSSGTGSYNSPLHF.